This T cell receptor beta chain was captured in a study of identical twins (dated by TCRdb to 2015 to 2016). A note on the overall study: To test whether fetal clonotypes persist, the study used deep sequencing on TCR alpha and beta repertoires from monozygotic twins, unrelated adults of various ages, and cord blood. To rule out contamination, replicate twin experiments were performed at different times with different library preparation protocols.

Only healthy Caucasian donors were included. Miltenyi CD45RO+ enrichment and human naive T-cell isolation kits were used to isolate memory (CD45RO+) and naive T cells from PBMC. The method was 5' RACE. Sequenced on an Illumina HiSeq 2000. A universal primer binding site was added through template switching, and the final cDNA carried a unique molecular identifier so that TCR cDNA molecules could be counted accurately. Specific primers in the conserved constant-segment region were used to synthesize first-strand cDNA for TCR alpha and beta chains. To control for contamination, every cDNA library carried two barcodes: a SMART-Mk sample barcode plus Illumina barcodes. TruSeq adapter sequences along with Illumina sample barcodes were introduced in two successive PCR steps. Sequencing of the TCR alpha and beta cDNA libraries was done on the Illumina HiSeq platform using custom primers. Processing in the source paper ran as follows. Unique molecular identifiers were extracted from raw reads with MiGEC, and CDR3 positions were determined with MiXCR. Recombination models were inferred per individual with the repgenHMM and IGoR tools using an EM algorithm. The analysis of shared clonotypes was done with the tcR package in R, with sharing normalized by the product of cloneset sizes. To study raw recombination without the effects of thymic and clonal selection, out-of-frame nonproductive sequences were analyzed. TCRdb itself trimmed the public reads at Q25 with fastp, ran MiXCR and retained productive beta chains. Rows matching on CDR3 protein sequence are summarized as one entry with the most common DNA and genes. TCRdb, not the original authors, processed these V and J calls. This sample is represented by 200,000 to 250,000 distinct CDR3 sequences; 8% to 11% of them were singletons. More than 8.5% of the sample rests with the top ten.

The junction shows trimming of 8 bases on V and 0 bases on J, and the gene matches do not reach 10 bases of it. The CDR3 measures 17 amino acids from cysteine to phenylalanine. The kept DNA is CDR3 alone, 51 bases in frame from the first base. Overall study outcomes, separate from this receptor: Fewer insertions were carried by abundant cord blood beta clonotypes; a weaker similar trend was observed in young adult naive repertoires, while no such trend was observed in memory repertoires. In beta out-of-frame sequences, excess twin sharing was weaker, because having fewer shared sequences lowered the signal-to-noise ratio. Because the same donors could not be followed over many years, conclusions were based on cross-sectional statistical analysis. Zero-insertion analyses could be partly confounded by invariant T cells such as MAIT and iNKT, though diverse VJ usage argued against such confounding for most clonotypes. Out-of-frame TCR alpha sharing in monozygotic twins was systematically underestimated by recombination models, whereas sharing between unrelated individuals was in agreement with the recombination models. Out-of-frame TCR alpha sequences shared between twins showed an excess of low generation-probability sequences compared with coincidental sharing between unrelated individuals.

This clonotype was counted between two and nine times. The antigen this receptor binds is unknown. The input lacks base qualities; no much larger clone sits a single base away. Sequenced material: memory T cells sorted from blood. The label giving this sample's cell subset or site can be read as: CD45RO+ enriched T cells. The clonotype originates from a man in his fifties in good health. The V and J segments used are TRBV12-3 or TRBV12-4 and TRBJ1-6; TRBD1 matches 7 bases in the middle. The CDR3 sequence is CASRKLQGSSYNSPLHF. The DNA reads as follows: TGTGCCAGCCGGAAATTACAGGGGAGCTCCTATAATTCACCCCTCCACTTT.